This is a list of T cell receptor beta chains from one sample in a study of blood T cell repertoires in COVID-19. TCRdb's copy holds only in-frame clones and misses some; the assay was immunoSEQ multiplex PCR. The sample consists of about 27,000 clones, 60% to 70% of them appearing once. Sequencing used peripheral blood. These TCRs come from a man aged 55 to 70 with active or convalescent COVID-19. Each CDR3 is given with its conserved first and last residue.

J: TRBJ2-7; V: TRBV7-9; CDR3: CASSSPGGYEQYF
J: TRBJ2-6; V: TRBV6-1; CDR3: CASSESVGLPGANVLTF
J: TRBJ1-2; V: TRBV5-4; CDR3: CASSPRVEGAYGYTF
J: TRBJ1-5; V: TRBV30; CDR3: CAWSQGVGNQPQHF
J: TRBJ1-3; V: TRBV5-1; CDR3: CASRETGNTIYF
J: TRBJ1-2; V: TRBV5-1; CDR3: CASSLDSAVLKDGYTF
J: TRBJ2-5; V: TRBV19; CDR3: CASSISSGGRETQYF
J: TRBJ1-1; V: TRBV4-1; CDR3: CASSQPFGVTEAFF
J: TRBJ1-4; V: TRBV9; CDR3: CASSAGQGGVGEKLFF
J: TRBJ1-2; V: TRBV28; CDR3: CASTQRGGSVYGYTF
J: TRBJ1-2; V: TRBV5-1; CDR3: CASSPSRTGMHGYTF
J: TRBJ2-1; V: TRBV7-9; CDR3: CASSSGQGRHDEQFF
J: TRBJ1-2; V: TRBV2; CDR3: CASSEWTMNYGYTF
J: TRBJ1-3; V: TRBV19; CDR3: CASSTGNSGNTIYF
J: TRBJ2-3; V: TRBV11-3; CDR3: CASSPGQDSIIGTDTQYF
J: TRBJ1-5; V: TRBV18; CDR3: CASSGGGVGNQPQHF
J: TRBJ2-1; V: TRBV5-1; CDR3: CASSVYGTSTHNEQFF
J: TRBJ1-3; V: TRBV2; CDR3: CASRDRGLVNTIYF